One and the same sample provided the 2 T cell receptor beta chains below, sequenced in a study of CD4 T cell repertoires in COVID-19 (dated by TCRdb to the early 2020s). Memory T cell samples that were not cultured went straight to sequencing right after ex vivo isolation. Preparation of the library involved the immunoSEQ multiplex PCR assay. This is the immuneACCESS table as TCRdb keeps it, with only in-frame sequences that have V and J called. A part of the clones is gone; compared with another copy, unresolved V genes explain less than half, and the rest is unexplained. The sample has under 8,500 clones on record, around 80% of them singletons. More than 2% of the sample goes to the ten largest clones. Material: effector memory CD4+ T cells from blood, obtained before the COVID-19 pandemic. In light of the paper, this sample's cell subset or site label describes: CD4+ T effector memory cells. The receptors stem from a human donor who had COVID-19.

V gene TRBV30 combines with J gene TRBJ2-7; perhaps TRBD2 as D (6 bases). Per germline, CDR1 GTSNPN and CDR2 SVGIG (reference sequence). V lost 5 bases, J lost 3 bases, and 14 bases lay in between. This CDR3 is built from 13 residues. Written as DNA, the CDR3 is TGTGCCTGGTCGGAGGGGAACTACTACGAGCAGTACTTC. Protein sequence: CAWSEGNYYEQYF.

With regard to this clone: At one end the junction does not follow the germline gene, possibly because of a read error. The same CDR3 can be traced to other DNA sequences in this sample. J is TRBJ1-6 and V is TRBV25-1, with a weak D call TRBD1 (5 bases). The CDR3 totals 16 residues. The germline gives CDR1 MGHDK, CDR2 SYGVNS. The CDR3, as DNA: TGTGCCAGCACTCATTCCGTGCAGGGTGCGAATTCCCCCCTCCACTTT. It specifies CASTHSVQGANSPLHF.